In this sample, the clone carrying this T cell receptor beta chain turned up once. The data belong to a study of blood T cell repertoires in COVID-19. Clones were sequenced by immunoSEQ multiplex PCR, and TCRdb holds only the in-frame ones, with some missing. The sample has about 360,000 clones, around four fifths seen once. This CDR3 contains 16 residues. The V segment lost 3 bases and the J segment 1 base; nucleotides outside the gene matches: 6. Looked up from germline, CDR1 is SGHAT and CDR2 is FQNNGV. Sequenced sample: peripheral blood. The sequence was obtained from a man between 25 and 39 years old with active or convalescent COVID-19. The rearrangement links TRBV11-2 to TRBJ2-1, with 7 bases that match TRBD2. This chain's CDR3 is CASSFPRGGSYNEQFF. DNA for the CDR3: TGTGCCAGCAGCTTTCCTCGCGGGGGTTCCTACAATGAGCAGTTCTTC. The full variable domain, in which reference TRBV11-2 and TRBJ2-1 provide the parts outside the CDR3, is EAGVAQSPRYKIIEKRQSVAFWCNPISGHATLYWYQQILGQGPKLLIQFQNNGVVDDSQLPKDRFSAERLKGVDSTLKIQPAKLEDSAVYLCASSFPRGGSYNEQFFGPGTRLTVL.